Below are 5 T cell receptor beta chains sequenced from a single sample in a study of T cells in Graves' hyperthyroidism and ophthalmopathy. RNA transcripts provided the source from which TCR beta CDR3 regions were amplified. The study used the HTBI primer set for a first-round RT-PCR of the TCR CDR3. Each CDR3 protein gets one entry after TCRdb re-called the multiplex PCR reads with MiXCR. The sample yields under 350,000 distinct CDR3 sequences, about a sixth seen once. The sequencing input was blood. These receptors were collected from a woman aged 60-70 years with Graves' ophthalmopathy.

The chain has TRBV19 and TRBJ1-5; a weak D match, TRBD1 (5 bases). Germline V gene sequence: CDR1 LNHDA, CDR2 SQIVND (reference sequence). The CDR3 contains 13 residues. Trimming took 3 bases from V and 7 from J, leaving 10 bases between them. The CDR3 DNA reads as TGTGCCAGTAGTATGGCAGGGAGACAGCCCCAGCATTTT. As protein: CASSMAGRQPQHF.

J is TRBJ2-7 and V is TRBV7-2; 9 bases are shared with TRBD1. The trim removed 8 bases at V and 5 bases at J, leaving 25 bases unmatched. Germline-derived CDR1 and CDR2 are SGHTA and FQGNSA. The CDR3 runs 19 residues. CDR3 region: CASSLRYPAGTGLIDEQYF. Written as DNA, the CDR3 is TGTGCCAGCTCACTCAGATACCCGGCCGGGACAGGGCTTATCGACGAGCAGTACTTC.

The V call is TRBV7-6, the J call TRBJ2-4; D call uncertain. CDR1 is SGHVS and CDR2 is FNYEAQ in the germline V gene. V lost 3 bases, J lost 6 bases, and 6 bases lay in between. The CDR3 contains 12 residues. This chain's CDR3 is CASSLDGNIQYF. DNA of the CDR3: TGTGCCAGCAGCTTGGACGGAAACATTCAGTACTTC.

In this sample, this clonotype turned up many times. The chain uses TRBV7-2 and TRBJ1-2; weak D call: TRBD1 (5 bases). The CDR3 is 14 residues long. Per germline, CDR1 SGHTA and CDR2 FQGNSA. Trimming pared 5 bases from V and 3 bases from J, leaving 13 bases between. The CDR3 coding sequence is TGTGCCAGCAGCCCACTTTGGGGGTACTATGGCTACACCTTC. Protein: CASSPLWGYYGYTF.

V and J are TRBV5-5 and TRBJ1-6; D uncertain. This CDR3 is built from 17 residues. Germline CDR1 reads SGHKS; CDR2 reads YYEKEE (reference sequence). Trimming pared 2 bases from V and 0 bases from J, leaving 12 bases between. The CDR3 reads CASSLRGESSYNSPLHF. The CDR3 nucleotides read TGTGCCAGCAGCTTACGAGGAGAAAGCTCCTATAATTCACCCCTCCACTTT. Full variable domain (missing parts from reference TRBV5-5 and TRBJ1-6): DAGVTQSPTHLIKTRGQQVTLRCSPISGHKSVSWYQQVLGQGPQFIFQYYEKEERGRGNFPDRFSARQFPNYSSELNVNALLLGDSALYLCASSLRGESSYNSPLHFGNGTRLTVT.